This T cell receptor beta chain appears in the sequencing data of a study of cytomegalovirus exposure and HLA in healthy donors. The study, taken as a whole, reports: Later analysis showed most CMV-associated TCR beta chains appearing HLA-restricted.

The V gene's germline CDR1 is SGDLS and CDR2 YYNGEE. The J segment lost 2 bases and the V segment lost 0 bases, leaving 2 bases of the junction unmatched. The CDR3 totals 16 residues. Amplification used 60 Vbeta primers and 13 Jbeta primers. The repertoire was sequenced with immunoSEQ multiplex PCR; TCRdb's copy has only in-frame clones and lacks some. The sample lists around 160,000 clones; around 83% were seen once. On this clone itself: The antigen is undetermined.

This sequence joins TRBV9 and TRBJ2-3; 11 positions match TRBD2. What was sequenced was PBMCs. This TCR came from a man in his fifties in good health and CMV-seropositive. The CDR3 protein is CASSVELAGATDTQYF. For the CDR3, the DNA is TGTGCCAGCAGCGTAGAACTAGCGGGGGCCACAGATACGCAGTATTTT.